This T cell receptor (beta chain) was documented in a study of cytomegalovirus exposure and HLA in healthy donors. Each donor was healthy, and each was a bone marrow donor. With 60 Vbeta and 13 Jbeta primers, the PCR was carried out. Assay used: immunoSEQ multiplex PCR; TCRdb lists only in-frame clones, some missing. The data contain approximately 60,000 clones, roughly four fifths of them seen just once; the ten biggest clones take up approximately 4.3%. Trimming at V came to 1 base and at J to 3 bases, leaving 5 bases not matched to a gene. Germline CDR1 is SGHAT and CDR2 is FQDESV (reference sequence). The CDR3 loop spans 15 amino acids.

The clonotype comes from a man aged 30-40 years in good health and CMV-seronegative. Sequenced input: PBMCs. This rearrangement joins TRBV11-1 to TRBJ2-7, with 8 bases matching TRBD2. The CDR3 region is CASSLERGINYEQYF. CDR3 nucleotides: TGTGCCAGCAGCTTAGAGCGGGGGATAAACTACGAGCAGTACTTC.